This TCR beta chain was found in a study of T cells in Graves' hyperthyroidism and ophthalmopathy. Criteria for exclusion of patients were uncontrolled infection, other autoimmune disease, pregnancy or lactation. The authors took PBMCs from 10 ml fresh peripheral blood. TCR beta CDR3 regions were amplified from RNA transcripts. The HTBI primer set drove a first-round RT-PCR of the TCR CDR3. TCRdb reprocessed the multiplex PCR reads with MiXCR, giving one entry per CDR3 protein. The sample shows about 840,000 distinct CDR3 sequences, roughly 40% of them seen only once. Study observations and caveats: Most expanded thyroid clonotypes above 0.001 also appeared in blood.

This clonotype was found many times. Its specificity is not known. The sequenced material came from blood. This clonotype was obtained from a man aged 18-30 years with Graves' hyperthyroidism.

Here the CDR3 DNA reads TGCGCCAGCAGCTTGCTCGGATCCTCTGGAAACACCATATATTTT. It codes for CASSLLGSSGNTIYF. This chain uses TRBV5-1 with TRBJ1-3, with D unresolved. The V end was cut by 1 base, the J end by 0 bases, with 8 bases between. The length of the CDR3 is 15 residues. Germline V CDR1 and CDR2: SGHRS, YFSETQ.